A single sample is the source of the 22 T cell receptor beta chains below, sequenced in a study of T cells in Graves' hyperthyroidism and ophthalmopathy (dated by TCRdb to about 2019). Library preparation employed multiplex PCR. Sequencing was performed on an Illumina HiSeq 2000. The TCR beta CDR3 regions were amplified from RNA transcripts. A first-round RT-PCR of the TCR CDR3 used the HTBI primer set with the Qiagen OneStep RT-PCR kit. The public reads were run again by TCRdb, first through fastp at Q25 and then through MiXCR, and only productive beta chains were kept. All rows with the same CDR3 protein become a single entry with the most common DNA and genes. The sample data list some 500,000 distinct CDR3 sequences, and around a quarter of these were observed just once. The ten largest clones take up about 11% of the sample. Sequenced material: blood. Source of these receptors: a woman under 40 with Graves' ophthalmopathy.

In its sample, this clonotype was seen many times. The chain employs TRBV28 and TRBJ1-5; 9 positions agree with TRBD1. The V and J ends lost 5 bases and 6 bases, in that order; junction bases with no gene match: 5. From germline, CDR1 is MDHEN and CDR2 SYDVKM. The CDR3 totals 14 residues. The CDR3 sequence: CASSRTGDGQPQHF. CDR3 nucleotides: TGTGCCAGCAGTAGGACAGGGGACGGTCAGCCCCAGCATTTT. Together with reference TRBV28 and TRBJ1-5, the CDR3 gives the full variable domain: DVKVTQSSRYLVKRTGEKVFLECVQDMDHENMFWYRQDPGLGLRLIYFSYDVKMKEKGDIPEGYSVSREKKERFSLILESASTNQTSMYLCASSRTGDGQPQHFGDGTRLSIL.

The V call is TRBV2, the J call TRBJ1-1; weak D call: TRBD1 (5 bases). Germline lookup yields CDR1 SNHLY and CDR2 FYNNEI. V was pared by 3 bases and J by 10 bases, with 9 bases between. This CDR3 has 11 amino acids. DNA for the CDR3: TGTGCCAGCAGTGAGGCAGGGAGAGCTTTCTTT. Translated, it gives CASSEAGRAFF.

This clonotype was found a few times. CDR3 DNA: TGTGCCAGCAGTCCCCGGGACTTTGACTACGAGCAGTACTTC. Protein: CASSPRDFDYEQYF. The rearrangement links TRBV6-1 to TRBJ2-7; TRBD2 is a possible D gene (6 bases). V was pared by 5 bases and J by 3 bases, with 14 bases between. The length of the CDR3 is 14 residues. Germline loops: CDR1 MNHNS, CDR2 SASEGT.

At least ten counts were recorded for this clonotype. V usage is TRBV12-3 or TRBV12-4 and J usage is TRBJ2-3; D call uncertain. This CDR3 region has 12 residues. V was cut by 4 bases and J by 6 bases, with 8 bases left in between. The CDR3 DNA reads TGTGCCAGCAGTTATCTGGGGGATACGCAGTATTTT. Residues: CASSYLGDTQYF.

The rearrangement uses TRBV19 and TRBJ1-1; D not certain. Trimming shortened V by 5 bases and J by 3 bases, and 7 bases separated the two germline ends. In germline, CDR1 is LNHDA, CDR2 SQIVND (reference sequence). The CDR3 sequence is 12 residues long. CDR3 loop: CASSRLDTEAFF. The CDR3 nucleotides read TGTGCCAGTAGTCGGTTGGACACTGAAGCTTTCTTT.

In this sample, this clonotype turned up many times. This rearrangement joins TRBV20-1 to TRBJ2-5; no reliable D call. CDR3 size: 13 residues. Per germline, CDR1 DFQATT and CDR2 SNEGSKA (reference sequence). Trimming took 6 bases from V and 1 from J, leaving 12 bases between them. CDR3 sequence (DNA): TGCAGTGCCACGCCGTTTAGCCAAGAGACCCAGTACTTC. Its protein product is CSATPFSQETQYF.

Ten or more counts support this clonotype. The J gene is TRBJ2-4, the V gene TRBV28, with D possibly being TRBD2 (6 bases). CDR1 is MDHEN, CDR2 SYDVKM, per germline. The CDR3 is 17 residues long. V lost 3 bases, J lost 0 bases, and 15 bases lay in between. The DNA of the CDR3 is TGTGCCAGCAGTTTGCGGGCAGGAGGGGAAGCCAAAAACATTCAGTACTTC. This translates into CASSLRAGGEAKNIQYF.

This clonotype appeared a few times. Sequence at one end of the junction differs from germline and may be a read error. V is TRBV11-2 and J is TRBJ2-7; 7 nucleotides match TRBD2. This CDR3 has 13 residues. The V gene's germline CDR1 is SGHAT and CDR2 FQNNGV. CDR3 protein: CASRSSGSHEQYF. The CDR3 region has the DNA TGTGCCAGCAGATCTAGCGGCTCCCACGAGCAGTACTTC. Using reference TRBV11-2 and TRBJ2-7 for the parts outside the CDR3, the full variable domain is EAGVAQSPRYKIIEKRQSVAFWCNPISGHATLYWYQQILGQGPKLLIQFQNNGVVDDSQLPKDRFSAERLKGVDSTLKIQPAKLEDSAVYLCASRSSGSHEQYFGPGTRLTVT.

This clonotype was detected ten times or more. The chain carries TRBV7-2 and TRBJ1-1; 10 nucleotides align to TRBD1. This CDR3 region has 18 residues. Germline V gene lookup returns CDR1 SGHTA and CDR2 FQGNSA. The J segment lost 5 bases and the V segment lost 4 bases, leaving 16 bases of the junction unmatched. As DNA, the CDR3 is TGTGCCAGCAGCTCTCCCGGCGGGACAGGGGTGGGGGTTACTGAAGCTTTCTTT. Residues: CASSSPGGTGVGVTEAFF.

This clonotype was counted at least ten times. The rearrangement uses TRBV6-1 and TRBJ2-5; TRBD2 matches 8 bases. The CDR3 contains 14 residues. Germline V gives CDR1 MNHNS, CDR2 SASEGT. The trim removed 4 bases at V and 5 bases at J, leaving 6 bases unmatched. The CDR3 loop reads CASSGSGGRETQYF. DNA for the CDR3: TGTGCCAGCAGTGGAAGCGGGGGAAGGGAGACCCAGTACTTC.

Ten or more counts support this clonotype. A read error may be the cause here, since a much bigger clone is one base away. The V and J genes are TRBV20-1 and TRBJ1-3, with D unclear. The CDR3 totals 13 residues. In germline, CDR1 is DFQATT, CDR2 SNEGSKA (reference sequence). DNA of the CDR3: TGCAGTGCTAGCTCCGAATCTGGAGACACCATATATTTT. This codes for CSASSESGDTIYF.

This clonotype was found many times. CDR3 protein: CASSFHQVTYEQYF. In nucleotides, the CDR3 is TGTGCCAGCAGCTTTCATCAGGTTACCTACGAGCAGTACTTC. The J gene is TRBJ2-7, the V gene TRBV5-4; D is ambiguous. Trimming left V 2 bases short and J 2 bases short, with 11 bases between. The CDR3 runs 14 residues. Germline V lookup: CDR1 SGHNT, CDR2 YYREEE (reference sequence).

This clonotype was seen ten or more times. The V and J genes are TRBV6-5 and TRBJ2-7; D is unresolved. This CDR3 region has 16 residues. Trimming pared 0 bases from V and 3 bases from J, leaving 15 bases between. Germline V gene lookup returns CDR1 MNHEY and CDR2 SVGAGI. CDR3 amino acids: CASSYSLPREVYEQYF. Here the CDR3 DNA reads TGTGCCAGCAGTTACTCGTTACCTAGGGAAGTCTACGAGCAGTACTTC.

This clonotype has just a few counts. The genes are TRBV12-3 or TRBV12-4 and TRBJ2-5; D is ambiguous. V was clipped by 8 bases and J by 5 bases, with 12 bases between them. CDR3 length equals 12 residues. CDR3 bases: TGTGCCAGCGCCCCTGGGCGGGAGACCCAGTACTTC. As protein: CASAPGRETQYF.

The V gene is TRBV6-1, the J gene TRBJ1-5; tentatively, D is TRBD1 (6 bases). Trimming removed 5 bases at V and 8 bases at J, with 13 bases between. The CDR3 sequence is 13 residues long. Germline V gene data show CDR1 as MNHNS and CDR2 as SASEGT. The CDR3 region has the DNA TGTGCCAGCAGTACCCAGGGACACGAGCCCCAGCATTTT. Its translation: CASSTQGHEPQHF.

Many counts were recorded for this clonotype. The rearrangement links TRBV7-2 to TRBJ2-7; the D is unclear. The V end was cut by 4 bases, the J end by 5 bases, with 12 bases between. The CDR3 is 13 residues long. Germline V CDR1 and CDR2: SGHTA, FQGNSA. The CDR3 bases are TGTGCCAGCAGCTCAATCCCGCGGAACGAGCAGTACTTC. Its translation is CASSSIPRNEQYF.

This clonotype was seen ten or more times. V gene TRBV20-1 combines with J gene TRBJ1-3; D unresolved. Germline V gene data show CDR1 as DFQATT and CDR2 as SNEGSKA (reference sequence). This CDR3 has 13 amino acids. The V end was cut by 3 bases, the J end by 5 bases, with 11 bases between. The DNA of the CDR3 is TGCAGTGCTAGGAAGGAGTGGAGAAACACCATATATTTT. It codes for CSARKEWRNTIYF.

This clonotype was detected ten times or more. The gene calls are TRBV7-2 and TRBJ1-5; 7 bases are shared with TRBD1. J was trimmed by 7 bases and V by 4 bases; bases with no gene match: 7. Germline CDR1 is SGHTA and CDR2 is FQGNSA. The CDR3 loop spans 14 amino acids. CDR3 region: CASSSQGGGQPQHF. The CDR3 DNA is TGTGCCAGCAGCTCGCAGGGGGGGGGGCAGCCCCAGCATTTT.

This clonotype came up many times. The CDR3 does not close with the conserved phenylalanine or tryptophan, likely indicating a read error. The CDR3 coding sequence is TGTGCCAGCAGTCCTTCACAGGGTGTGAACACTGAAGCTTTCCTT. It specifies CASSPSQGVNTEAFL. The V gene is TRBV27, the J gene TRBJ1-1; a weak D match, TRBD1 (6 bases). Between the trimmed V and J ends, which lost 5 bases and 0 bases, there was a span of 13 bases. Germline assignment: CDR1 MNHEY and CDR2 SMNVEV (reference sequence). The CDR3 runs to 15 residues.

This clonotype was seen a few times. V usage is TRBV2 and J usage is TRBJ2-7; 7 bases match TRBD2. The germline V gene has CDR1 SNHLY and CDR2 FYNNEI. V was clipped by 6 bases and J by 3 bases; unmatched bases: 5. This CDR3 region has 13 residues. CDR3 sequence: CASRFAGVYEQYF. The CDR3 DNA follows: TGTGCCAGCAGATTCGCGGGAGTCTACGAGCAGTACTTC.

V is TRBV6-2 or TRBV6-3 and J is TRBJ2-2; possible D gene TRBD1, 5 bases. The CDR3 totals 17 residues. V lost 0 bases, J lost 2 bases, and 13 bases lay in between. The germline gives CDR1 MNHEY, CDR2 SVGEGT. The chain's CDR3 is CASSYSNLGPNTGELFF. CDR3 bases: TGTGCCAGCAGTTACTCGAATTTGGGGCCTAACACCGGGGAGCTGTTTTTT.

This chain connects TRBV27 to TRBJ1-1; possible D gene TRBD1, 5 bases. Looked up from germline, CDR1 is MNHEY and CDR2 is SMNVEV (reference sequence). The CDR3 sequence is 13 residues long. The V end was cut by 4 bases, the J end by 6 bases, with 12 bases between. Written as DNA, the CDR3 is TGTGCCAGCAGTTCTTTGGGGGTAGCTGAAGCTTTCTTT. It encodes CASSSLGVAEAFF.